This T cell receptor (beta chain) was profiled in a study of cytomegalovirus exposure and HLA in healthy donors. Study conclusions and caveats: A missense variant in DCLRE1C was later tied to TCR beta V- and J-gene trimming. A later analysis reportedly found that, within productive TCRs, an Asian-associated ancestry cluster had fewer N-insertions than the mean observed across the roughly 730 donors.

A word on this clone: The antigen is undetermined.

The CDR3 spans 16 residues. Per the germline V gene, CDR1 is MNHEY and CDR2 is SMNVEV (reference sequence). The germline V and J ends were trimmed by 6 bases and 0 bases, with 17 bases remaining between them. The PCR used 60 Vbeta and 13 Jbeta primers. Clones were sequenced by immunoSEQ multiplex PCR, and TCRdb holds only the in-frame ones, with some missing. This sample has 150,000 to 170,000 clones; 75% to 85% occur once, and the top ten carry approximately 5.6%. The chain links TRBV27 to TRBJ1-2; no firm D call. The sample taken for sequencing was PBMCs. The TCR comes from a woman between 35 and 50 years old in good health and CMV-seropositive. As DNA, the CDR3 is TGTGCCAGCAGCCTTACAGCATACTCAGCTAACTATGGCTACACCTTC. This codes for CASSLTAYSANYGYTF.